This T cell receptor beta chain came from a study of cytomegalovirus exposure and HLA in healthy donors (dated by TCRdb to between 2016 and 2019). Regarding the complete study: According to a later analysis, one platform produced both the 120 validation repertoires and the 670 or so repertoires of the first cohort. To predict cytomegalovirus infection status, the study brought together high-throughput TCR immunosequencing, statistical association of individual TCRs with disease status, and machine learning. The study was designed to test whether signatures of past pathogen exposure could be identified by cataloging public T cell receptors. In addition to the first cohort of 666 subjects, a separate validation cohort of 120 different subjects was used.

Separate from the approximately 700-subject first cohort, the validation cohort of roughly 110 subjects was the group to which the donors belonged. Points the paper makes about the study in general: A later analysis found that TCRs clustered in the first cohort also tended to co-occur in the roughly 110 validation repertoires, with 94% of cluster scores above 0. A total of 150 or so TCR beta chains were listed by the study as associated with cytomegalovirus. All 110 or so repertoires were used to score co-occurrence in the validation cohort in a later analysis, because that analysis had no HLA typing for the cohort. The classifier was reported to diagnose cytomegalovirus status with high specificity and sensitivity in both the original cohort and the validation cohort. The authors suggested that the approach could potentially be generalized to other disease states and immunological phenotypes. Most TCR sequences were observed very rarely across donors, whereas some public TCRs were present in many individuals. In vitro tests confirmed that a few of the cytomegalovirus-associated TCR beta chains recognize cytomegalovirus antigens.

Trimming takes 1 base from V and 0 bases from J, and the germline ends sit 9 bases apart. The CDR3 covers 15 residues, taking in both the cysteine and the phenylalanine. Only the CDR3 DNA stays, 45 bases, in frame from base 1. Taken from the germline V gene (reference sequence), the CDR1 and CDR2 loops are PRHDT and FYEKMQ. As for this clone: Its antigen target is currently unknown. Per-nucleotide qualities are absent, and no much larger clonotype sits a single base away.

Libraries were made using the immunoSEQ multiplex PCR assay. The study's own analysis went as follows. To diagnose cytomegalovirus status from the catalog of TCR beta chain sequences, a statistical classification framework was built. Imported from immuneACCESS, the table was reduced by TCRdb to in-frame sequences with V and J called. These copies leave out some clones; in studies compared against another copy, an unresolved V gene accounts for under half, and the cause of the remainder is not known. V and J calls and clone size are as listed in that table; D and trimming were resolved from the DNA. This sample holds some 320,000 clones; about nine tenths were observed only once. The ten largest clones capture approximately 1.2% of the sample.

This sequence was found in a woman between 25 and 40 years old in good health and CMV-seropositive. The sample consisted of PBMCs. The chain uses TRBV13 and TRBJ1-1; a confident D gene designation cannot be given. Here is the DNA: TGTGCCAGCAGCTTAGAAGGGAGCATGAACACTGAAGCTTTCTTT. Translation gives CASSLEGSMNTEAFF.